The next 12 T cell receptor beta chains were all read from a single sample in a study of T cells in Graves' hyperthyroidism and ophthalmopathy. There were TCR beta CDR3 regions amplified from RNA transcripts. Primed by the HTBI set, a first-round RT-PCR was run on the TCR CDR3. TCRdb redid the calling of the multiplex PCR reads with MiXCR, one entry per CDR3 protein. The sample shows roughly 640,000 distinct CDR3 sequences, 16% of them seen only once. The material sequenced was blood. All receptors derive from a woman in her thirties or forties with Graves' ophthalmopathy.

The chain uses TRBV9 and TRBJ1-2; D uncertain. The V and J ends lost 0 bases and 2 bases respectively, with 8 bases between them. The CDR3 has 14 amino acids. Germline V gives CDR1 SGDLS, CDR2 YYNGEE. CDR3 nucleotide sequence: TGTGCCAGCAGCGTAGTTTCGGGCAACTATGGCTACACCTTC. It translates to CASSVVSGNYGYTF.

This clonotype was observed many times. The chain uses TRBV27 and TRBJ1-2, with D hard to call. The CDR3 length is 12 residues. Trimming took off 3 bases at V and 3 bases at J, with 5 bases between the two ends. The germline gives CDR1 MNHEY, CDR2 SMNVEV (reference sequence). CDR3 sequence: CASSLVDYGYTF. The CDR3 DNA sequence: TGTGCCAGCAGTTTGGTTGACTATGGCTACACCTTC.

The V call is TRBV20-1, the J call TRBJ2-4; unclear D gene. CDR1 is DFQATT, CDR2 SNEGSKA, per germline (reference sequence). This CDR3 has 14 residues. V was clipped by 4 bases and J by 0 bases, with 10 bases between them. Here the CDR3 reads CSAIPHLAKNIQYF. CDR3 nucleotide sequence: TGCAGTGCTATTCCTCATTTAGCCAAAAACATTCAGTACTTC.

This clonotype was observed at least ten times. The chain recombines TRBV30 with TRBJ2-7, with D uncertain. The CDR3 is 16 residues long. V lost 0 bases to trimming and J lost 6 bases, with 21 bases between them. Germline CDR1 is GTSNPN and CDR2 is SVGIG (reference sequence). This CDR3 is CAWSVSRLVRPTEQYF. The CDR3 coding sequence is TGTGCCTGGAGTGTATCGAGGCTAGTTCGCCCCACCGAGCAGTACTTC. Full variable domain (remainder filled in from reference TRBV30 and TRBJ2-7): SQTIHQWPATLVQPVGSPLSLECTVEGTSNPNLYWYRQAAGRGLQLLFYSVGIGQISSEVPQNLSASRPQDRQFILSSKKLLLSDSGFYLCAWSVSRLVRPTEQYFGPGTRLTVT.

This clonotype was counted between two and nine times. The rearrangement joins TRBV6-1 to TRBJ1-2; 8 bases are a match to TRBD1. The junction had 5 bases not matched to a gene; V was cut back by 6 bases and J by 2 bases. This CDR3 contains 14 residues. Germline V lookup: CDR1 MNHNS, CDR2 SASEGT. The CDR3 region is CASRPGQDNYGYTF. The CDR3 bases are TGTGCCAGCAGACCGGGACAGGACAACTATGGCTACACCTTC.

The chain carries TRBV4-1 and TRBJ2-5, with TRBD2 matching 7 bases. Trimming took 0 bases from V and 4 from J; bases not matched to a gene: 5. The V gene's germline CDR1 is MGHRA and CDR2 YSYEKL. The CDR3 runs to 15 residues. CDR3 amino acids: CASSQDRGGGETQYF. CDR3 sequence (DNA): TGCGCCAGCAGCCAAGATCGCGGGGGAGGAGAGACCCAGTACTTC.

This clonotype was seen ten or more times. This chain uses TRBV3-1 with TRBJ2-1, with D perhaps being TRBD1 or TRBD2 (6 bases each). The CDR3 loop spans 16 amino acids. The germline V gene has CDR1 LGHDT and CDR2 YNNKEL (reference sequence). Trimming took off 3 bases at V and 9 bases at J, with 21 bases between the two ends. The CDR3 loop reads CASSQGTGQGGVEQFF. CDR3 coding DNA: TGTGCCAGCAGCCAGGGAACAGGGCAAGGCGGGGTTGAGCAGTTCTTC.

This clonotype was seen a few times. The chain employs TRBV20-1 and TRBJ2-1; possible D gene TRBD1, 8 bases. CDR1 and CDR2 from the germline V gene are DFQATT and SNEGSKA (reference sequence). The CDR3 extends over 14 amino acids. V lost 0 bases and J 9 bases, leaving 15 bases between the germline ends. This CDR3 is CSARDVQGGGEQFF. CDR3 DNA sequence: TGCAGTGCTAGAGATGTACAGGGGGGGGGTGAGCAGTTCTTC.

The V call is TRBV6-1, the J call TRBJ1-2; tentative D call: TRBD1 (6 bases). Germline assignment: CDR1 MNHNS and CDR2 SASEGT. Trimming took 5 bases from V and 3 from J, leaving 13 bases between them. The CDR3 totals 14 residues. CDR3 DNA: TGTGCCAGCAGTCTCAATCCAGGGGACTATGGCTACACCTTC. Its translation is CASSLNPGDYGYTF.

This clonotype was recorded many times. This chain links TRBV28 with TRBJ2-5; perhaps D is TRBD1 or TRBD2 (6 bases each). CDR3 length: 13 amino acids. Trimming removed 3 bases at V and 7 bases at J, with 12 bases between. Germline V gives CDR1 MDHEN, CDR2 SYDVKM. The DNA for the CDR3 is TGTGCCAGCAGTTTGTGGGGGGCGCGGACCCAGTACTTC. The encoded protein is CASSLWGARTQYF.

The chain uses TRBV20-1 and TRBJ2-3; D is ambiguous. Germline CDR1 and CDR2: DFQATT and SNEGSKA (reference sequence). V lost 6 bases and J lost 4, with 8 bases in between. The length of the CDR3 is 11 residues. CDR3 sequence reads: CSATGSDTQYF. CDR3 coding DNA: TGCAGTGCCACCGGGTCAGATACGCAGTATTTT.

The gene calls are TRBV3-1 and TRBJ2-7; D is ambiguous. CDR3 length: 13 amino acids. Germline V CDR1 and CDR2: LGHDT, YNNKEL (reference sequence). The V end was cut by 5 bases, the J end by 2 bases, with 10 bases between. The CDR3 DNA follows: TGTGCCAGCAGCACCTGGGATGCCTACGAGCAGTACTTC. This encodes CASSTWDAYEQYF.